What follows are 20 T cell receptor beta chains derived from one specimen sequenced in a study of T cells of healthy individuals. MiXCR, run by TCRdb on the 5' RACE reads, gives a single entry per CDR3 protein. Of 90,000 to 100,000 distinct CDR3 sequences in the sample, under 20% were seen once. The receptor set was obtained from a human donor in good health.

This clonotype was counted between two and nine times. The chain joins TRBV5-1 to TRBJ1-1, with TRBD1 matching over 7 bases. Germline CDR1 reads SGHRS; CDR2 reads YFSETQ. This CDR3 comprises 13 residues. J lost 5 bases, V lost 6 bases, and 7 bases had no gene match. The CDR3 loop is CASIGPGQTEAFF. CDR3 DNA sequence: TGCGCCAGCATCGGGCCGGGACAGACTGAAGCTTTCTTT.

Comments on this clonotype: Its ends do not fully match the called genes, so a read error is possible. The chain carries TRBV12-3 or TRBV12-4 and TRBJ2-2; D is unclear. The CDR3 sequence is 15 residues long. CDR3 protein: CASSLGLQNTRELFF. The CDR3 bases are TGTGCCAGCAGTCTTGGGCTACAGAACACCAGGGAGCTGTTTTTT.

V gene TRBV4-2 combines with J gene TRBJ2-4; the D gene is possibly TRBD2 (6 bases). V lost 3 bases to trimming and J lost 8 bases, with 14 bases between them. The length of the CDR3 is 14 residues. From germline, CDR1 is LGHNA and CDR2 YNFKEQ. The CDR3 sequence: CASSHRTPGDIQYF. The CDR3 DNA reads TGTGCCAGCAGCCATCGAACACCGGGGGACATTCAGTACTTC.

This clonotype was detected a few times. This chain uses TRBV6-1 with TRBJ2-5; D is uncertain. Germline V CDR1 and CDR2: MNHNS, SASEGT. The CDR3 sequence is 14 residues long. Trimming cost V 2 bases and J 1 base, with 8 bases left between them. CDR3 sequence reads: CASSETWSQETQYF. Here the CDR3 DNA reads TGTGCCAGCAGTGAAACATGGAGCCAAGAGACCCAGTACTTC.

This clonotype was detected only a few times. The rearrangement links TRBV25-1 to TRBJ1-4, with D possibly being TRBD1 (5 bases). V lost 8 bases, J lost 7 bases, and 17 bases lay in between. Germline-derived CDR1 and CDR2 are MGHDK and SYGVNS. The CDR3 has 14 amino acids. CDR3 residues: CASSVGEVSEKLFF. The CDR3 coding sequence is TGTGCCAGCTCGGTAGGGGAGGTTTCTGAAAAACTGTTTTTT.

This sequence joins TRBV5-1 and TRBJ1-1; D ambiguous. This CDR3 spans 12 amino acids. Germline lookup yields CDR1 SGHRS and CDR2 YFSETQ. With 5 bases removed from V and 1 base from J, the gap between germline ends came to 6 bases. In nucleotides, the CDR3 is TGCGCCAGCAGTACAGCGAACACTGAAGCTTTCTTT. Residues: CASSTANTEAFF.

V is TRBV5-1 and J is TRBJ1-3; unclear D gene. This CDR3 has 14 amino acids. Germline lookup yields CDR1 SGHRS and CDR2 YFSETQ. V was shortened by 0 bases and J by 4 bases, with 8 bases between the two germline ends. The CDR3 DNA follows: TGCGCCAGCAGCTTGGGCTCACAGGGAAACACCATATATTTT. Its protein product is CASSLGSQGNTIYF.

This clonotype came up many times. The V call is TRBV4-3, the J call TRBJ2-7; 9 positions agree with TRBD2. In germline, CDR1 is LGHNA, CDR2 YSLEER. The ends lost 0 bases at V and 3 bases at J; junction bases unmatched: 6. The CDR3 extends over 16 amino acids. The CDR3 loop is CASSQDRASGDYEQYF. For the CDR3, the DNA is TGCGCCAGCAGCCAAGATCGGGCTAGCGGGGACTACGAGCAGTACTTC.

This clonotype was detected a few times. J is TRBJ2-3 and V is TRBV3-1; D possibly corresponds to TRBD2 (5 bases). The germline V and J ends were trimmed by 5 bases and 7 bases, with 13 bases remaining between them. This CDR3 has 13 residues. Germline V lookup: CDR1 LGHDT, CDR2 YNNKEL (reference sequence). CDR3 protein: CASSNLARNTQYF. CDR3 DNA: TGTGCCAGCAGCAACCTAGCCCGAAATACGCAGTATTTT.

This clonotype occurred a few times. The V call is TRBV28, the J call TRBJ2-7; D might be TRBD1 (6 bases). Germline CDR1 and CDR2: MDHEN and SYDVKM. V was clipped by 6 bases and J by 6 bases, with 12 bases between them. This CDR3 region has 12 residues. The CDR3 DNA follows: TGTGCCAGCAGCCAAGGGGGACGCGAGCAGTACTTC. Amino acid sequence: CASSQGGREQYF.

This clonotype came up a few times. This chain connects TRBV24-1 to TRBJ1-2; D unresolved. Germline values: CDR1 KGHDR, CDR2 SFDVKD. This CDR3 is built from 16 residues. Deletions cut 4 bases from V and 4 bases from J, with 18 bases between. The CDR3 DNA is TGTGCCACCAGTGACCACTCCTCGACCGCGGTCTATGGCTACACCTTC. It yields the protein CATSDHSSTAVYGYTF.

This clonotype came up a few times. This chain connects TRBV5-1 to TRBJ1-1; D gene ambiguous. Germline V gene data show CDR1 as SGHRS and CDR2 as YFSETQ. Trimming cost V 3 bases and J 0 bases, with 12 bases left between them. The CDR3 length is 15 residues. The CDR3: CASSSDNAMNTEAFF. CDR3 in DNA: TGCGCCAGCAGCTCCGACAACGCCATGAACACTGAAGCTTTCTTT.

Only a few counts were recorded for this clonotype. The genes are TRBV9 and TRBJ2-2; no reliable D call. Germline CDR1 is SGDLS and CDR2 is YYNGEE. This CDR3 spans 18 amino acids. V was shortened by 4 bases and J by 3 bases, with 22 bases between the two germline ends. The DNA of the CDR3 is TGTGCCAGCAGCATGACGACACACTCCCAGCGAGACACCGGGGAGCTGTTTTTT. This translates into CASSMTTHSQRDTGELFF.

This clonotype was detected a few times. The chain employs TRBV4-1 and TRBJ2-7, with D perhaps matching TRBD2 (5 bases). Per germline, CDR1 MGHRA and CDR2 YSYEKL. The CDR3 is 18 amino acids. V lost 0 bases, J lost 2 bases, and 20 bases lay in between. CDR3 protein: CASSQDSSSVASAYEQYF. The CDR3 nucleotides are TGCGCCAGCAGCCAAGATTCAAGTTCGGTAGCGTCTGCCTACGAGCAGTACTTC.

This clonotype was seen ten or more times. The CDR3 sequence: CASSTGTWASYEQYF. The CDR3 nucleotides read TGTGCCAGCAGTACCGGGACCTGGGCCTCCTACGAGCAGTACTTC. The chain combines TRBV27 with TRBJ2-7; possibly TRBD1 or TRBD2 for D (5 bases each). CDR3 length equals 15 residues. The germline CDR1 and CDR2 sequences are MNHEY and SMNVEV (reference sequence). Trimming cost V 5 bases and J 0 bases, with 14 bases left between them.

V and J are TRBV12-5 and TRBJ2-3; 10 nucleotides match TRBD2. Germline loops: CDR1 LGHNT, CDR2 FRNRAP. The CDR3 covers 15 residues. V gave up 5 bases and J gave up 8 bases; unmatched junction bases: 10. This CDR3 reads CASGPPSGGTSTQYF. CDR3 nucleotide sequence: TGTGCTAGTGGTCCTCCTAGCGGGGGTACCAGTACGCAGTATTTT.

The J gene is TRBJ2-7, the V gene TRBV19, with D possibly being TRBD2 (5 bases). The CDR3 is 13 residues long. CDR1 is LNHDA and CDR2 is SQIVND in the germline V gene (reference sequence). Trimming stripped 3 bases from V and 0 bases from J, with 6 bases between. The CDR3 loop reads CASSIGSSYEQYF. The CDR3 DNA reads TGTGCCAGTAGTATTGGGAGCTCCTACGAGCAGTACTTC.

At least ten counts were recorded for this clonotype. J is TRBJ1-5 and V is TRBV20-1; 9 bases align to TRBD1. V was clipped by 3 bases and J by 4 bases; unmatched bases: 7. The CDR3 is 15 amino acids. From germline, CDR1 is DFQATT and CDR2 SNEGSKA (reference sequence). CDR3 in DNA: TGCAGTGCTAGCCCCGGGACAGGGTTTAATCAGCCCCAGCATTTT. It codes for CSASPGTGFNQPQHF.

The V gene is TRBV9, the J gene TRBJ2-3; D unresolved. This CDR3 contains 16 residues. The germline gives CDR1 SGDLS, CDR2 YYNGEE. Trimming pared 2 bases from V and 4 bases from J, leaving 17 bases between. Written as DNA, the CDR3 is TGTGCCAGCAGCGTTCGGCCGATTGGGCAGGCAGATACGCAGTATTTT. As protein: CASSVRPIGQADTQYF.

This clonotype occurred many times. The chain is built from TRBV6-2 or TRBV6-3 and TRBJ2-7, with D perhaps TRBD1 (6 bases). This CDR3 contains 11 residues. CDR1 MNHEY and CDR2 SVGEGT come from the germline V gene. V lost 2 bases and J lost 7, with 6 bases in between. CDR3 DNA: TGTGCCAGCAGTTACCAGGGGGAGCAGTACTTC. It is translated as CASSYQGEQYF.